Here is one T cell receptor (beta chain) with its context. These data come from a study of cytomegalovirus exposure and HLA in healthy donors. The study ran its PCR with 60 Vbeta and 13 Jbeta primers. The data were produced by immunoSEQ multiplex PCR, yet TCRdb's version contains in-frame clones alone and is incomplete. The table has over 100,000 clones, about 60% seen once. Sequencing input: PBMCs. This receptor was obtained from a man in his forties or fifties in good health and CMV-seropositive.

CDR3 sequence (DNA): TGTGCCAGCAGCCAGCCAGGGACAGCGGGAAACACCATATATTTT. This sequence encodes CASSQPGTAGNTIYF. The chain recombines TRBV5-6 with TRBJ1-3, with 7 nucleotides matching TRBD1. Trimming took 4 bases from V and 4 from J; bases not matched to a gene: 8. The CDR3 loop spans 15 amino acids. Germline-derived CDR1 and CDR2 are SGHDT and YYEEEE.